The clone carrying this T cell receptor (beta chain) was picked up one time. Only in-frame clones appear in the TCRdb table, and some are missing; sequencing was by immunoSEQ multiplex PCR. This sample has 170,000 or so clones, with roughly 89% found just once. The data were obtained in a study of blood T cell repertoires in COVID-19. Study details: Sources were T cells, B-cell-depleted T cells, or PBMCs; the material itself was cDNA or gDNA.

The sequenced sample was peripheral blood. This TCR was recovered from a woman aged 18-29 years who had recovered from COVID-19.

The CDR3 DNA is TGCGCCAGCAGCTTAGGGGGAGATGGAAACACCATATATTTT. Encoded protein: CASSLGGDGNTIYF. J is TRBJ1-3 and V is TRBV5-1, with a possible D match to TRBD1 (6 bases). CDR3 length: 14 amino acids. Trimming stripped 2 bases from V and 3 bases from J, with 9 bases between. Germline CDR1 and CDR2: SGHRS and YFSETQ.